Described below is a single T cell receptor beta chain sequence and its context. This clonotype has just a few counts. This clone's antigen is unknown. Base qualities are not recorded, but no much larger clone differs from it by a single base. What the treatment or condition label conveys for this sample: allogeneic hematopoietic cell transplantation with graft depleted of TCRalphabeta T cells and CD19 B cells. TCRalphabeta/CD19-depleted allogeneic hematopoietic cell grafts were given to the transplant recipients, all of whom were children. The data were taken from a study of T-cell reconstitution after alpha-beta-depleted transplantation in children (dated by TCRdb to 2016 to 2017). In the study overall: The study quantitatively tracked T-cell immune reconstitution after TCRalphabeta/CD19-depleted allogeneic hematopoietic cell transplantation in children using TCR repertoire profiling.

Library generation was performed with PCR. TCRdb lists the instrument as Illumina HiSeq 2500. To normalize quantification of the TCRbeta repertoire, the TCR libraries were built with molecular barcoding that relied on unique molecular identifiers. Using fastp trimming at Q25 and MiXCR clonotype assembly, TCRdb reanalyzed the public sequencing data and kept in-frame beta chains. Under each unique CDR3 protein, matching rows form one entry showing the most common genes and DNA. The table for this sample lists approximately 120,000 distinct CDR3 sequences; about a tenth of them were counted only once. 24% of the sample goes to the ten largest clones. Results the study describes overall, beyond this receptor: Over subsequent months, a decline in hyperexpanded clone frequencies was noted, and after one year, T-cell counts and TCRbeta diversity were mostly ascribed to newly produced T cells. Apparently early alphabetaT-cell count recovery about two months after transplant reportedly relied on only several hundred rapidly expanded clones derived from non-depleted graft cells. In some patients, high TCRbeta diversity at day 60 was attributed to recipient T cells and intrathymic progenitors that had survived conditioning.

From its cysteine to its phenylalanine, the CDR3 spans 13 amino acids. The sequence is cut down to CDR3 DNA, 39 bases in frame from base 1. From the germline V gene, CDR1 is SQVTM and CDR2 is ANQGSEA. Trimmed from V: 5 bases; trimmed from J: 2 bases; junction bases lacking a gene match: 2. Recombination connected TRBV29-1 to TRBJ2-7, with TRBD2 matching 11 junction bases. Here the sequenced sample was PBMCs, mostly from graft donor cells, taken 180 days after TCRalphabeta/CD19-depleted stem cell transplant. This sequence originates from a girl younger than two who had a stem cell transplant for combined immunodeficiency, so the T cells may come from the graft donor. The CDR3 region: CSVTSGGAYEQYF. The nucleotide sequence reads as follows: TGCAGCGTTACTAGCGGGGGAGCCTACGAGCAGTACTTC.